Below, 31 T cell receptor beta chains from the same sample are listed, as sequenced in a study of memory CD4+ T cells and cytomegalovirus serostatus. The sort gate was single viable CD3+CD4+CD8-CD45RO+ cells for memory CD4+ T cells. Clones were sequenced by immunoSEQ multiplex PCR, and TCRdb holds only the in-frame ones, with some missing. The sample consists of tens of thousands of clones, 79% of them appearing once. Sequences were obtained from memory CD4+ T cells from blood. The receptors were gathered from an adult in good health and CMV-seronegative.

The V call is TRBV4-1, the J call TRBJ1-5; TRBD1 matches 9 bases. The ends lost 0 bases at V and 6 bases at J; junction bases unmatched: 6. The CDR3 consists of 16 residues. In germline, CDR1 is MGHRA, CDR2 YSYEKL. CDR3 sequence (DNA): TGCGCCAGCAGCCAAGAGGCGGGACAGGGTATTCAGCCCCAGCATTTT. Encoded protein: CASSQEAGQGIQPQHF.

The chain joins TRBV27 to TRBJ2-3, with D perhaps assigned TRBD1 or TRBD2 (5 bases each). CDR1 is MNHEY, CDR2 SMNVEV, per germline (reference sequence). Trimming stripped 5 bases from V and 5 bases from J, with 17 bases between. The CDR3 has 15 amino acids. The CDR3 loop reads CASSRLGPLRDTQYF. In nucleotides, the CDR3 is TGTGCCAGCAGTCGTCTGGGACCGCTAAGAGATACGCAGTATTTT.

V gene TRBV30 combines with J gene TRBJ2-7; TRBD2 matches 8 bases. In germline, CDR1 is GTSNPN, CDR2 SVGIG (reference sequence). CDR3 length: 12 amino acids. V dropped 4 bases and J dropped 6; count of bases not matched to a gene: 5. Written as DNA, the CDR3 is TGTGCCTGGACTAGCGGGCGCGGCGAGCAGTACTTC. This gives the protein CAWTSGRGEQYF.

V usage is TRBV5-6 and J usage is TRBJ1-6; a weak D match, TRBD1 (6 bases). CDR1 and CDR2 (germline): SGHDT, YYEEEE. The V end lost 4 bases, the J end lost 4 bases, and 15 bases lay between the germline ends. The CDR3 length is 16 residues. The CDR3 DNA sequence: TGTGCCAGCAGCCTCACAGGGTCCCTGTATAATTCACCCCTCCACTTT. It codes for CASSLTGSLYNSPLHF.

This chain connects TRBV15 to TRBJ2-2; TRBD1 aligns across 9 bases. The CDR3 is 16 residues long. The trim removed 2 bases at V and 3 bases at J, leaving 4 bases unmatched. Germline assignment: CDR1 LNHNV and CDR2 YYDKDF (reference sequence). CDR3 nucleotide sequence: TGTGCCACCAGCAGACCGGGACAGGGATACACCGGGGAGCTGTTTTTT. This translates into CATSRPGQGYTGELFF.

The CDR3: CASARTGANTEAFF. The CDR3 DNA follows: TGTGCCAGCGCCAGGACAGGGGCGAACACTGAAGCTTTCTTT. The chain combines TRBV6-4 with TRBJ1-1; 9 bases match TRBD1. The V gene's germline CDR1 is MRHNA and CDR2 SNTAGT. This CDR3 spans 14 amino acids. The trim removed 8 bases at V and 1 base at J, leaving 5 bases unmatched.

The V and J genes are TRBV19 and TRBJ1-1, with a tentative D call TRBD1 (5 bases). Per the germline V gene, CDR1 is LNHDA and CDR2 is SQIVND (reference sequence). The CDR3 contains 14 residues. Trimming stripped 3 bases from V and 5 bases from J, with 13 bases between. The CDR3 sequence: CASSILQGNTEAFF. Here the CDR3 DNA reads TGTGCCAGTAGTATTCTGCAGGGAAATACTGAAGCTTTCTTT.

This clone occurred a few times. The rearrangement uses TRBV11-3 and TRBJ2-7; tentative D call: TRBD2 (6 bases). CDR1 is SGHNT and CDR2 is YENEEA in the germline V gene. The CDR3 covers 13 residues. V lost 5 bases to trimming and J lost 5 bases, with 13 bases between them. The CDR3 is CASSQTSIHEQYF. The CDR3 DNA sequence: TGTGCCAGCAGCCAGACTAGTATCCACGAGCAGTACTTC.

The chain joins TRBV4-1 to TRBJ2-5; D might be TRBD1 (6 bases). Trimming removed 5 bases at V and 1 base at J, with 11 bases between. This CDR3 is built from 14 residues. Germline V gives CDR1 MGHRA, CDR2 YSYEKL. The CDR3: CASSFGTLQETQYF. Here the CDR3 DNA reads TGCGCCAGCAGCTTCGGGACACTCCAAGAGACCCAGTACTTC.

The chain joins TRBV6-5 to TRBJ2-7; the D call may be TRBD1 or TRBD2 (7 bases each). Germline lookup yields CDR1 MNHEY and CDR2 SVGAGI. The CDR3 is 14 residues long. V was clipped by 7 bases and J by 3 bases, with 16 bases between them. Here the CDR3 DNA reads TGTGCCAGCAAAAGACAGGGAGGGATCTACGAGCAGTACTTC. Amino acids: CASKRQGGIYEQYF.

This rearrangement joins TRBV10-1 to TRBJ2-3; 8 nucleotides match TRBD1. Germline CDR1 and CDR2: WNHNN and SYGVQD (reference sequence). The CDR3 sequence is 16 residues long. J lost 0 bases, V lost 7 bases, and 9 bases had no gene match. DNA of the CDR3: TGCGCCAGCACCGACCAGAGGACAGGGAGCACAGATACGCAGTATTTT. It specifies CASTDQRTGSTDTQYF.

The sample holds one count of this clone. The chain carries TRBV28 and TRBJ2-7, with 9 bases aligning to TRBD1. The ends lost 5 bases at V and 0 bases at J; junction bases unmatched: 8. The CDR3 runs to 16 residues. The germline V gene has CDR1 MDHEN and CDR2 SYDVKM. The CDR3: CASSTSGTGFSYEQYF. The CDR3 DNA sequence: TGTGCCAGCAGTACATCCGGGACAGGGTTCTCCTACGAGCAGTACTTC.

This clone was picked up a small number of times. The chain recombines TRBV2 with TRBJ1-1; 10 bases line up with TRBD1. The CDR3 has 14 amino acids. The J segment lost 5 bases and the V segment lost 5 bases, leaving 5 bases of the junction unmatched. CDR1 is SNHLY and CDR2 is FYNNEI in the germline V gene. The CDR3 nucleotides read TGTGCCAGCAGTAAAGACAGGGGGCTGACTGAAGCTTTCTTT. Encoded protein: CASSKDRGLTEAFF. The whole variable domain, remainder taken from reference TRBV2 and TRBJ1-1, is EPEVTQTPSHQVTQMGQEVILRCVPISNHLYFYWYRQILGQKVEFLVSFYNNEISEKSEIFDDQFSVERPDGSNFTLKIRSTKLEDSAMYFCASSKDRGLTEAFFGQGTRLTVV.

The chain recombines TRBV7-9 with TRBJ1-2; no reliable D call. The V end was cut by 1 base, the J end by 8 bases, with 11 bases between. This CDR3 has 13 amino acids. In germline, CDR1 is SEHNR, CDR2 FQNEAQ (reference sequence). The CDR3 DNA sequence: TGTGCCAGCAGCTTAGGGGCAGGCTGGGGCTACACCTTC. It specifies CASSLGAGWGYTF. The complete variable domain, with remaining parts taken from reference TRBV7-9 and TRBJ1-2, reads DTGVSQNPRHKITKRGQNVTFRCDPISEHNRLYWYRQTLGQGPEFLTYFQNEAQLEKSRLLSDRFSAERPKGSFSTLEIQRTEQGDSAMYLCASSLGAGWGYTFGSGTRLTVV.

The chain uses TRBV5-6 and TRBJ2-7; 7 bases are shared with TRBD2. The CDR3 has 15 residues. Germline V gene data show CDR1 as SGHDT and CDR2 as YYEEEE. The V and J ends lost 4 bases and 3 bases, in that order; junction bases with no gene match: 10. The CDR3 nucleotides are TGTGCCAGCAGCCCCCCTGGGGGGGGAGGCTACGAGCAGTACTTC. This codes for CASSPPGGGGYEQYF.

The J gene is TRBJ2-3, the V gene TRBV10-3, with 12 bases that match TRBD2. Germline V gene lookup returns CDR1 ENHRY and CDR2 SYGVKD. V lost 5 bases to trimming and J lost 4 bases; unmatched junction nucleotides: 4. This CDR3 is 15 amino acids long. As DNA, the CDR3 is TGTGCCATCAGTCAACTAGCGGGAGGCTCAGATACGCAGTATTTT. It yields the protein CAISQLAGGSDTQYF.

For this clone: A much larger clone is a single base away; this may be a read error. This chain joins TRBV19 and TRBJ1-5; tentatively, D is TRBD2 (5 bases). The DNA end favors TRBJ2-3, so the J call may be wrong. CDR1 and CDR2 from the germline V gene are LNHDA and SQIVND (reference sequence). CDR3 length equals 12 residues. CDR3 coding DNA: TGTGCCAGTAGTGACTATTGGCAGCCCCAGTATTTT. The encoded protein is CASSDYWQPQYF.

The chain has TRBV18 and TRBJ2-6; 15 bases fit TRBD2. This CDR3 is 20 amino acids long. The junction had 8 bases not matched to a gene; V was cut back by 5 bases and J by 0 bases. The germline V gene has CDR1 KGHSH and CDR2 LQKENI. CDR3 nucleotides: TGTGCCAGCTCATCCCTGGGACTAGCGGGAGGTTCCTCTGGGGCCAACGTCCTGACTTTC. Translating it yields CASSSLGLAGGSSGANVLTF.

The V gene is TRBV27, the J gene TRBJ2-7; D is perhaps TRBD1 (6 bases). CDR3 length equals 14 residues. From germline, CDR1 is MNHEY and CDR2 SMNVEV (reference sequence). The V end lost 6 bases, the J end lost 3 bases, and 15 bases lay between the germline ends. CDR3 region: CASRPRQGNYEQYF. CDR3 DNA: TGTGCCAGCAGGCCCCGTCAGGGGAACTACGAGCAGTACTTC.

The gene calls are TRBV14 and TRBJ1-1, with a possible D match to TRBD1 (5 bases). This CDR3 spans 14 amino acids. From germline, CDR1 is SGHDN and CDR2 FVKESK. Trimming stripped 3 bases from V and 4 bases from J, with 12 bases between. DNA of the CDR3: TGTGCCAGCAGCCACGACAGAAAACTCACTGAAGCTTTCTTT. Its protein is CASSHDRKLTEAFF. The full variable domain, its missing parts supplied by reference TRBV14 and TRBJ1-1, is EAGVTQFPSHSVIEKGQTVTLRCDPISGHDNLYWYRRVMGKEIKFLLHFVKESKQDESGMPNNRFLAERTGGTYSTLKVQPAELEDSGVYFCASSHDRKLTEAFFGQGTRLTVV.

This clone was detected once. J is TRBJ2-7 and V is TRBV5-5; 9 bases are shared with TRBD1. The CDR3 spans 14 residues. Per the germline V gene, CDR1 is SGHKS and CDR2 is YYEKEE (reference sequence). After removal of 6 bases from V and 5 bases from J, the junction contained 9 bases not matched to a gene. The CDR3 region is CASNKYRGLHEQYF. The CDR3 DNA reads as TGTGCCAGCAACAAGTACAGGGGGCTACACGAGCAGTACTTC.

The chain carries TRBV5-6 and TRBJ1-6; tentative D call: TRBD1 (5 bases). Germline loops: CDR1 SGHDT, CDR2 YYEEEE. V was shortened by 0 bases and J by 9 bases, with 7 bases between the two germline ends. The CDR3 sequence is 13 residues long. This chain's CDR3 is CASSLEGPSPLHF. CDR3 in DNA: TGTGCCAGCAGCTTGGAGGGACCTTCACCCCTCCACTTT.

J is TRBJ1-4 and V is TRBV5-5; no firm D call. V was clipped by 6 bases and J by 3 bases, with 9 bases between them. Germline loops: CDR1 SGHKS, CDR2 YYEKEE (reference sequence). The CDR3 spans 13 residues. The DNA of the CDR3 is TGTGCCAGCACCCCTGGGGCTAATGAAAAACTGTTTTTT. It yields the protein CASTPGANEKLFF.

The V and J genes are TRBV7-8 and TRBJ1-2; possible D gene TRBD1, 6 bases. The CDR3 totals 12 residues. Germline lookup yields CDR1 SGHVS and CDR2 FQNEAQ. V lost 5 bases and J 6 bases, leaving 10 bases between the germline ends. The CDR3 spells CASSATGHGYTF. The CDR3 DNA reads as TGTGCCAGCAGCGCTACAGGGCATGGCTACACCTTC.

V is TRBV7-3 and J is TRBJ2-5; a weak D match, TRBD2 (6 bases). Germline V gene lookup returns CDR1 SGHTA and CDR2 FQGTGA. The CDR3 has 15 amino acids. V gave up 3 bases and J gave up 2 bases, with 13 bases separating them. CDR3 loop: CASSFYGGGQETQYF. The CDR3, as DNA: TGTGCCAGCAGCTTTTACGGGGGTGGGCAAGAGACCCAGTACTTC.

The chain recombines TRBV18 with TRBJ1-1; 8 nucleotides line up with TRBD1. Germline V gene sequence: CDR1 KGHSH, CDR2 LQKENI. The CDR3 consists of 16 residues. Losses at the gene ends were 3 bases for V and 0 bases for J; bases not matched to a gene: 6. The CDR3 DNA sequence: TGTGCCAGCTCACCTCAGGGGGCCCCTCTGAACACTGAAGCTTTCTTT. As protein: CASSPQGAPLNTEAFF. Variable domain in full (rest from reference TRBV18 and TRBJ1-1): NAGVMQNPRHLVRRRGQEARLRCSPMKGHSHVYWYRQLPEEGLKFMVYLQKENIIDESGMPKERFSAEFPKEGPSILRIQQVVRGDSAAYFCASSPQGAPLNTEAFFGQGTRLTVV.

The chain carries TRBV2 and TRBJ2-5, with no clear D. There are 11 residues in the CDR3. Trimming pared 5 bases from V and 7 bases from J, leaving 8 bases between. Germline V gene lookup returns CDR1 SNHLY and CDR2 FYNNEI. Written as DNA, the CDR3 is TGTGCCAGCAGTCGCCCTGGGACCCAGTACTTC. It yields the protein CASSRPGTQYF.

V usage is TRBV7-2 and J usage is TRBJ2-5; D gene ambiguous. V was trimmed by 4 bases and J by 7 bases, leaving 16 bases between them. The CDR3 loop spans 14 amino acids. Germline V gene data show CDR1 as SGHTA and CDR2 as FQGNSA. The CDR3 sequence is CASSSGLPMGTQYF. In nucleotides, the CDR3 is TGTGCCAGCAGCTCGGGTCTTCCCATGGGGACCCAGTACTTC.

V and J are TRBV11-2 and TRBJ2-7; D remains unclear. The CDR3 runs to 14 residues. V shed 5 bases and J shed 6 bases, with 17 bases lying between them. In germline, CDR1 is SGHAT, CDR2 FQNNGV. CDR3 protein: CASSRDATLSEQYF. As DNA, the CDR3 is TGTGCCAGCAGCCGCGATGCGACTCTGAGCGAGCAGTACTTC.

The V and J genes are TRBV6-5 and TRBJ1-6; TRBD1 is a possible D gene (5 bases). Trimming removed 5 bases from V and 7 bases from J, with 6 bases in between. The CDR3 extends over 12 amino acids. From germline, CDR1 is MNHEY and CDR2 SVGAGI. Here the CDR3 reads CASSRQNSPLHF. In DNA, the CDR3 is TGTGCCAGCAGTAGACAGAATTCACCCCTCCACTTT.

V usage is TRBV11-1 and J usage is TRBJ2-3, with D perhaps given as TRBD1 or TRBD2 (5 bases each). Germline V gives CDR1 SGHAT, CDR2 FQDESV (reference sequence). Trimming shortened V by 7 bases and J by 4 bases, and 15 bases separated the two germline ends. CDR3 length: 14 amino acids. The CDR3 is CASNERGSADTQYF. The CDR3 DNA reads TGTGCCAGCAACGAGAGGGGCTCGGCAGATACGCAGTATTTT.